The 26 T cell receptor beta chains below all came from one sample that was sequenced in a study of cytomegalovirus exposure and HLA in healthy donors. Clones were read by immunoSEQ multiplex PCR, and TCRdb kept only the in-frame ones, dropping some. The sample contains 200,000 to 250,000 clones, around four fifths of which appear only once. The sequenced sample consisted of PBMCs. Source of these receptors: a woman younger than 45 in good health and CMV-seropositive.

The sample holds a few counts of this clone. V and J are TRBV6-1 and TRBJ2-7, with 8 bases fitting TRBD2. Per germline, CDR1 MNHNS and CDR2 SASEGT. The CDR3 is 14 residues long. The ends lost 1 base at V and 6 bases at J; junction bases unmatched: 5. The CDR3: CASSEGSGRGEQYF. The DNA of the CDR3 is TGTGCCAGCAGTGAAGGAAGCGGGAGAGGCGAGCAGTACTTC.

This chain links TRBV29-1 with TRBJ1-1, with 7 bases that match TRBD1. The CDR3 sequence is 14 residues long. The J segment lost 0 bases and the V segment lost 3 bases, leaving 4 bases of the junction unmatched. Germline V gives CDR1 SQVTM, CDR2 ANQGSEA. CDR3 sequence (DNA): TGCAGCGTTGATCGGGACAGACTGAACACTGAAGCTTTCTTT. The encoded protein is CSVDRDRLNTEAFF.

This clone was picked up a small number of times. The V and J genes are TRBV27 and TRBJ1-2; no reliable D call. This CDR3 comprises 14 residues. Deletions cut 0 bases from V and 3 bases from J, with 8 bases between. Germline CDR1 reads MNHEY; CDR2 reads SMNVEV (reference sequence). The CDR3 spells CASSLSAAYYGYTF. Written as DNA, the CDR3 is TGTGCCAGCAGTTTATCGGCGGCTTACTATGGCTACACCTTC.

This chain joins TRBV6-6 and TRBJ2-7, with 12 bases aligning to TRBD1. The CDR3 contains 14 residues. CDR1 and CDR2 (germline): MNHNY, SVGAGI (reference sequence). J gave up 5 bases and V 6 bases, and 5 bases lay outside the gene matches. The CDR3 sequence: CASRPGTGGHEQYF. The CDR3 coding sequence is TGTGCCAGCAGACCCGGGACAGGGGGCCACGAGCAGTACTTC.

The V and J genes are TRBV30 and TRBJ1-2; TRBD1 agrees at 11 bases. CDR3 length: 16 amino acids. Unmatched junction bases numbered 10, after V lost 4 bases and J lost 3 bases. CDR1 is GTSNPN and CDR2 is SVGIG in the germline V gene (reference sequence). CDR3 protein: CAWKGQGGGVDYGYTF. Written as DNA, the CDR3 is TGTGCCTGGAAGGGACAGGGGGGTGGAGTGGACTATGGCTACACCTTC. Variable domain in full (rest from reference TRBV30 and TRBJ1-2): SQTIHQWPATLVQPVGSPLSLECTVEGTSNPNLYWYRQAAGRGLQLLFYSVGIGQISSEVPQNLSASRPQDRQFILSSKKLLLSDSGFYLCAWKGQGGGVDYGYTFGSGTRLTVV.

The chain uses TRBV30 and TRBJ2-3; tentatively, D is TRBD2 (7 bases). CDR3 length equals 15 residues. V lost 3 bases and J lost 2, with 15 bases in between. The germline CDR1 and CDR2 sequences are GTSNPN and SVGIG (reference sequence). DNA of the CDR3: TGTGCCTGGAGGATTAGGGGGAGGGCCACAGATACGCAGTATTTT. Encoded protein: CAWRIRGRATDTQYF.

V gene TRBV25-1 combines with J gene TRBJ2-3; TRBD2 is a possible D gene (6 bases). CDR3 length: 14 residues. In germline, CDR1 is MGHDK, CDR2 SYGVNS. The V end lost 5 bases, the J end lost 9 bases, and 18 bases lay between the germline ends. The chain's CDR3 is CASSQMGGTRTQYF. CDR3 DNA: TGTGCCAGCAGTCAAATGGGAGGAACTCGAACGCAGTATTTT.

The J gene is TRBJ1-5, the V gene TRBV2, with D possibly TRBD1 on 5 matching bases. The V gene lost 4 bases and the J gene lost 4 bases, with 17 bases spanning the gap. This CDR3 comprises 16 residues. Germline CDR1 SNHLY, CDR2 FYNNEI. CDR3 protein: CASSAQGRVGNQPQHF. CDR3 in DNA: TGTGCCAGCAGTGCCCAGGGCAGGGTAGGGAATCAGCCCCAGCATTTT.

This clone was recorded only once. The chain uses TRBV11-3 and TRBJ2-7; D is perhaps TRBD1 (6 bases). The CDR3 is 13 amino acids. V was clipped by 3 bases and J by 0 bases, with 6 bases between them. Germline V gene data show CDR1 as SGHNT and CDR2 as YENEEA. The CDR3 is CASSLDSSYEQYF. In DNA, the CDR3 is TGTGCCAGCAGCTTGGACAGCTCCTACGAGCAGTACTTC.

V gene TRBV5-1 combines with J gene TRBJ2-7; no clear D. The CDR3 contains 17 residues. Trimming took 3 bases from V and 2 from J, leaving 21 bases between them. Germline CDR1 and CDR2: SGHRS and YFSETQ. This chain's CDR3 is CASSWVPDRFGAYEQYF. Written as DNA, the CDR3 is TGCGCCAGCAGCTGGGTCCCGGATCGATTCGGCGCCTACGAGCAGTACTTC.

The chain couples TRBV5-8 to TRBJ2-3, with D unclear. Germline V gene sequence: CDR1 SGHTS, CDR2 YDEGEE. V was pared by 2 bases and J by 5 bases, with 12 bases between. The CDR3 extends over 14 amino acids. The CDR3 loop is CASSFGGRRDTQYF. In DNA, the CDR3 is TGTGCCAGCAGCTTTGGTGGACGGAGAGATACGCAGTATTTT.

The chain couples TRBV27 to TRBJ2-7, with a tentative D call TRBD2 (6 bases). The CDR3 spans 15 residues. V was pared by 6 bases and J by 4 bases, with 19 bases between. Germline lookup yields CDR1 MNHEY and CDR2 SMNVEV (reference sequence). This CDR3 is CASRPTHLGRYEQYF. The CDR3 DNA reads TGTGCCAGCAGACCTACTCATCTAGGGAGGTACGAGCAGTACTTC.

The chain recombines TRBV5-1 with TRBJ2-4, with 13 positions matching TRBD2. The CDR3 sequence is 19 residues long. Germline assignment: CDR1 SGHRS and CDR2 YFSETQ. Trimming at V came to 2 bases and at J to 1 base, leaving 9 bases not matched to a gene. The CDR3 nucleotides are TGCGCCAGCAGCTTTTGGACTAGCGGGAGAGGGATTGCCAAAAACATTCAGTACTTC. This gives the protein CASSFWTSGRGIAKNIQYF.

The gene calls are TRBV18 and TRBJ1-4, with TRBD1 matching 8 bases. The ends lost 6 bases at V and 7 bases at J; junction bases unmatched: 4. Germline assignment: CDR1 KGHSH and CDR2 LQKENI. CDR3 length: 13 amino acids. The CDR3 is CASSDRGGEKLFF. The CDR3 bases are TGTGCCAGCTCCGACAGGGGAGGTGAAAAACTGTTTTTT.

This chain links TRBV29-1 with TRBJ1-1; D might be TRBD1 (6 bases). This CDR3 spans 14 amino acids. The V end lost 4 bases, the J end lost 0 bases, and 12 bases lay between the germline ends. Germline V gives CDR1 SQVTM, CDR2 ANQGSEA. The CDR3 region has the DNA TGCAGCGTTGGCTGGGACACTCTGAACACTGAAGCTTTCTTT. It codes for CSVGWDTLNTEAFF.

The chain joins TRBV7-9 to TRBJ1-2, with 10 bases fitting TRBD1. The ends lost 2 bases at V and 8 bases at J; junction bases unmatched: 17. In germline, CDR1 is SEHNR, CDR2 FQNEAQ (reference sequence). There are 18 residues in the CDR3. DNA of the CDR3: TGTGCCAGCAGCTTACCTGGGTTCGGGACAGGGGCTTTTCGCGGCTACACCTTC. This gives the protein CASSLPGFGTGAFRGYTF.

The CDR3 nucleotides are TGTGCCAGCAGCTTGGGGGGACAGGGGCTAGGCTACACCTTC. It translates to CASSLGGQGLGYTF. The chain uses TRBV5-4 and TRBJ1-2; TRBD1 matches at 10 bases. V lost 0 bases and J lost 8; bases outside the gene matches: 4. This CDR3 contains 14 residues. CDR1 and CDR2 (germline): SGHNT, YYREEE (reference sequence).

The chain joins TRBV11-3 to TRBJ2-1; a possible D gene is TRBD2 (7 bases). This CDR3 region has 15 residues. Looked up from germline, CDR1 is SGHNT and CDR2 is YENEEA. Trimming shortened V by 2 bases and J by 9 bases, and 17 bases separated the two germline ends. In DNA form, the CDR3 reads TGTGCCAGCAGCTTAAGGGGGAGGGCCATCGGTGAGCAGTTCTTC. Protein sequence: CASSLRGRAIGEQFF.

The chain recombines TRBV29-1 with TRBJ2-5; D not certain. V lost 6 bases to trimming and J lost 5 bases, with 13 bases between them. This CDR3 spans 12 amino acids. In germline, CDR1 is SQVTM, CDR2 ANQGSEA. CDR3 bases: TGCAGCGTGCAAGCGCCCGGGGAGACCCAGTACTTC. Translating it yields CSVQAPGETQYF.

The V gene is TRBV12-5, the J gene TRBJ1-2, with 8 positions matching TRBD1. There are 18 residues in the CDR3. V lost 1 base and J lost 8; bases outside the gene matches: 18. Germline lookup yields CDR1 LGHNT and CDR2 FRNRAP. The CDR3 protein is CASGLDAGTGNARGGYTF. CDR3 nucleotide sequence: TGTGCTAGTGGTTTGGACGCCGGGACAGGAAACGCCCGGGGAGGCTACACCTTC.

The chain joins TRBV6-6 to TRBJ1-1; 8 nucleotides line up with TRBD1. Germline CDR1 MNHNY, CDR2 SVGAGI (reference sequence). This CDR3 spans 14 amino acids. J gave up 5 bases and V 7 bases, and 9 bases lay outside the gene matches. The CDR3 reads CASTEGQGRTEAFF. The CDR3 DNA reads TGTGCCAGCACCGAAGGACAGGGTAGGACTGAAGCTTTCTTT.

The chain employs TRBV2 and TRBJ2-1; 7 nucleotides match TRBD2. V was clipped by 7 bases and J by 5 bases; unmatched bases: 11. This CDR3 spans 15 amino acids. Germline CDR1 and CDR2: SNHLY and FYNNEI. CDR3 nucleotide sequence: TGTGCCAGCATCGAATGGCGGGAGCCGGACAATGAGCAGTTCTTC. This translates into CASIEWREPDNEQFF.

The V gene is TRBV27, the J gene TRBJ1-2; 12 bases match TRBD1. The length of the CDR3 is 16 residues. Germline CDR1 reads MNHEY; CDR2 reads SMNVEV (reference sequence). Germline trimming cut 7 bases from V and 3 bases from J; bases unmatched to any gene: 9. The CDR3 DNA reads TGTGCCAGCACCCCGGGACAGGGGGCGTCGGACTATGGCTACACCTTC. Protein: CASTPGQGASDYGYTF.

The genes are TRBV29-1 and TRBJ2-7; possibly TRBD2 for D (6 bases). V lost 6 bases to trimming and J lost 5 bases, with 17 bases between them. Per germline, CDR1 SQVTM and CDR2 ANQGSEA. CDR3 length: 13 amino acids. CDR3 nucleotide sequence: TGCAGCGTGGGGACTGACTGGAGCGACGAGCAGTACTTC. It codes for CSVGTDWSDEQYF.

The chain combines TRBV5-1 with TRBJ1-5; D is unresolved. The germline V gene has CDR1 SGHRS and CDR2 YFSETQ. This CDR3 comprises 16 residues. Trimming cost V 0 bases and J 5 bases, with 15 bases left between them. Here the CDR3 reads CASSLEPSLADQPQHF. The CDR3 bases are TGCGCCAGCAGCTTGGAACCCTCTCTAGCGGATCAGCCCCAGCATTTT. Supplemented by reference TRBV5-1 and TRBJ1-5, the full variable domain reads KAGVTQTPRYLIKTRGQQVTLSCSPISGHRSVSWYQQTPGQGLQFLFEYFSETQRNKGNFPGRFSGRQFSNSRSEMNVSTLELGDSALYLCASSLEPSLADQPQHFGDGTRLSIL.

V usage is TRBV11-2 and J usage is TRBJ1-1; no clear D. CDR1 is SGHAT, CDR2 FQNNGV, per germline. There are 12 residues in the CDR3. Between the trimmed V and J ends, which lost 5 bases and 7 bases, there was a span of 11 bases. In DNA, the CDR3 is TGTGCCAGCAGCCCCGGGATGATTGAAGCTTTCTTT. Protein sequence: CASSPGMIEAFF.